Below, one T cell receptor (beta chain) is given with its context. This clonotype has more than one count but fewer than ten. Its antigen target is currently unknown. Base quality data are lacking; no much larger clone is found one base away. The sample belongs to a study of response to subunit inactivated influenza vaccine (dated by TCRdb to 2017 to 2018). In the study overall: The study used deep quantitative T cell receptor repertoire profiling to track responses to a trivalent subunit inactivated influenza vaccine. General findings and caveats noted by the study authors: The authors proposed that each seasonal influenza vaccination may bring in only a limited number of new T cells.

Receptor libraries were prepared by RT-PCR. The sequencing machine was an Illumina HiSeq 2500. TCRdb reanalyzed the raw reads on its own, using fastp at Q25 for trimming and MiXCR for clone calling, and kept in-frame beta chains. Merged by CDR3 protein, the rows form single entries marked with the most common genes and DNA. The sample profile shows 650,000 to 850,000 distinct CDR3 sequences; approximately 14% of them were found once. 5.5% to 7% of the sample comes from the top ten. CDR1 SGDLS and CDR2 YYNGEE are derived from the germline V gene. V loses 4 bases of germline sequence and J loses 5 bases, and the interval between the two ends is 12 bases. The CDR3, from cysteine to phenylalanine, totals 13 residues. Only CDR3 DNA remains: 39 bases, in frame from the first base.

The receptor's source is a man aged 50 to 60 who received an inactivated influenza vaccine. Donor details come from another sample of the same person, matched by shared clones. The sequencing here drew on PBMCs from blood, taken less than 15 days before vaccination. Rearrangement joined TRBV9 to TRBJ2-5; there is no confident call for the D gene. The CDR3: CASSPPRQETQYF. The DNA is as follows: TGTGCCAGCAGCCCCCCCCGCCAGGAGACCCAGTACTTC.